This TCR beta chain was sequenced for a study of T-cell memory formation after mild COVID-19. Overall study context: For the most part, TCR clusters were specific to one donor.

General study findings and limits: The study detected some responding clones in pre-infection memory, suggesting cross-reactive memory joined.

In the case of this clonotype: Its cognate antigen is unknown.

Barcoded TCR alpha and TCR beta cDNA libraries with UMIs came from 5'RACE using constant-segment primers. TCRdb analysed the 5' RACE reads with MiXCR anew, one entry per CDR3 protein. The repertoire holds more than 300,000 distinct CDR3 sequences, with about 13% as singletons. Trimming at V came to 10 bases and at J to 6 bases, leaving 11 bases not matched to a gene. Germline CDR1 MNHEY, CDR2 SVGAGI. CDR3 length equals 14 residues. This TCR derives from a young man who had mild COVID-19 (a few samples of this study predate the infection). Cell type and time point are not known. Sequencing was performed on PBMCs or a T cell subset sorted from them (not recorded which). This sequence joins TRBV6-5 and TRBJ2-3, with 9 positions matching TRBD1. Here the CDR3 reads CATTLTGGPDTQYF. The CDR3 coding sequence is TGTGCCACTACCCTAACAGGGGGCCCCGATACGCAGTATTTT.